This T cell receptor (beta chain) derives from a study of graft-versus-host responses after intestinal transplantation. Findings of the study overall: Recipient marrow harbored GvH clones, some of which surfaced first in ileum or blood.

TCRdb keeps only in-frame clones here, not all; method: immunoSEQ multiplex PCR. This table has about 99,000 clones, about 90% appearing once. A word on this clone: Its target is not known.

The CDR3 extends over 14 amino acids. Germline V gene sequence: CDR1 ENHRY, CDR2 SYGVKD. The V end lost 6 bases, the J end lost 0 bases, and 8 bases lay between the germline ends. The chain links TRBV10-3 to TRBJ1-4; D unclear. Here the sequenced sample was unstimulated CD4+ T cells sorted from spleen or lymph node cells, taken before intestinal transplant. This clonotype originated in a human donor who received an intestinal transplant. The CDR3 DNA reads as TGTGCCATCAGGGAGAGTGCAACTAATGAAAAACTGTTTTTT. As protein: CAIRESATNEKLFF.